This is a list of T cell receptor beta chains from one sample in a study of PD-1 blockade in classical Hodgkin lymphoma. Measured with immunoSEQ multiplex PCR; TCRdb has only the in-frame clones, and not every one. The repertoire consists of around 23,000 clones, with around 87% occurring once and the leading ten covering approximately 20%. This material consisted of peripheral blood mononuclear cells (PBMCs), taken before the fourth cycle of nivolumab. These receptors were obtained from a human donor with classical Hodgkin lymphoma. Both conserved end residues are part of each CDR3. D genes are given only for firm matches. The listing skips clone size in some rows; elsewhere it reads once, few, many or a size class.

>TRBJ1-1|.|.|TRBV19
TGTGCCAGTAAGGTAGGACGGGGCACTGAAGCTTTCTTT
CASKVGRGTEAFF
>TRBJ1-1|.|.|TRBV5-1
TGCGCCAGCTTACAGGGACCGAACACTGAAGCTTTCTTT
CASLQGPNTEAFF
>TRBJ2-3|.|.|TRBV5-8
TGTGCCAGCAGCGTTGTCTCCCATGATACGCAGTATTTT
CASSVVSHDTQYF
>TRBJ2-3|.|.|TRBV4-1
TGCGCCAGCAGCCTCACGGGGCCGGTGGGGAACCTTGCAGATACGCAGTATTTT
CASSLTGPVGNLADTQYF
>TRBJ1-6|.|.|TRBV7-9
TGTGCCAGCAGCTTAGAGGCTGGGCTTAATTCACCCCTCCACTTT
CASSLEAGLNSPLHF
>TRBJ2-7|once|TRBD2|TRBV2
TGTGCCAGCAGTGAAAGGATGGGACTAGCGGGGGGCCTCTACGAGCAGTACTTC
CASSERMGLAGGLYEQYF
>TRBJ2-3|.|.|TRBV19
TGTGCCAGTAACCCAGGGGACTGGTCCGATACGCAGTATTTT
CASNPGDWSDTQYF
>TRBJ2-2|once|.|TRBV7-9
TGTGCCAGCAGCTTAGCGTTGACCCCCGGGGAGCTGTTTTTT
CASSLALTPGELFF
>TRBJ1-2|.|.|TRBV6-5
TGTGCCAGCAGTTCCTGGGGTGGGGCTGAGGGCTACACCTTC
CASSSWGGAEGYTF
>TRBJ1-1|.|TRBD1|TRBV29-1
TGCAGCGTTGGTACAGGGGGCACTGAAGCTTTCTTT
CSVGTGGTEAFF
>TRBJ2-7|.|.|TRBV6-5
TGTGCCAGCAGTTACTCCGCGGGCCGGGAGTACGAGCAGTACTTC
CASSYSAGREYEQYF
>TRBJ1-1|.|.|TRBV6-5
TGTGCCAGCTTTCGGGGGGCTGAAGCTTTCTTT
CASFRGAEAFF
>TRBJ2-1|.|.|TRBV27
TGTGCCAGCAGTTTAGCAGGGAGCTCCTACAATGAGCAGTTCTTC
CASSLAGSSYNEQFF
>TRBJ1-1|.|.|TRBV6-1
TGTGCCAGCAGTGAAGGCCCTTGGCCTGAAGCTTTCTTT
CASSEGPWPEAFF
>TRBJ2-1|.|TRBD2|TRBV7-2
TGTGCCAGCAGCTTCCCGCTAGCGGGGGCTATTACAGGTGAGCAGTTCTTC
CASSFPLAGAITGEQFF
>TRBJ1-2|once|.|TRBV12-5
TGTGCTAGTGGTTTTAGTCGTCAGAACCCACCTAACTATGGCTACACCTTC
CASGFSRQNPPNYGYTF
>TRBJ1-2|once|TRBD1|TRBV29-1
TGCAGCACCAGGACAGGATTTAACTATGGCTACACCTTC
CSTRTGFNYGYTF
>TRBJ2-5|.|TRBD1|TRBV7-9
TGTGCCAGCAGCCAGGACAGGTACGAAGAGACCCAGTACTTC
CASSQDRYEETQYF
>TRBJ1-2|.|TRBD1|TRBV27
TGTGCCAGTGCTAGATCAACCGGGACAGGGGCTAACTATGGCTACACCTTC
CASARSTGTGANYGYTF
>TRBJ2-5|few|.|TRBV9
TGTGCCAGCAGCGTAGATGACGGCCGAGAGACCCAGTACTTC
CASSVDDGRETQYF
>TRBJ2-3|few|.|TRBV11-1
TGTGCCAGCAGCCAGAAGAGAGATACGCAGTATTTT
CASSQKRDTQYF
>TRBJ1-2|.|.|TRBV5-4
TGTGCCAGCCAGCTTGAAGTAGGGGGGACTATATCAGATGGCTACACCTTC
CASQLEVGGTISDGYTF